The 2 T cell receptor beta chains in this list originate from one sample, sequenced in a study of cytomegalovirus exposure and HLA in healthy donors. A multiplex PCR was run with 60 Vbeta primers and 13 Jbeta primers. TCRdb's table, derived via immunoSEQ multiplex PCR, lists solely in-frame clones and lacks some. The data show 150,000 to 200,000 clones, about 72% seen once. The sample was PBMCs. Receptor source: a human donor in good health.

The table lists this clone with a few counts. The rearrangement links TRBV4-1 to TRBJ2-5; 9 nucleotides agree with TRBD1. The CDR3 totals 14 residues. Germline CDR1 MGHRA, CDR2 YSYEKL. With 4 bases clipped from V and 5 bases from J, the junction kept 5 bases outside the gene matches. CDR3 sequence: CASSPTDRGETQYF. The CDR3, as DNA: TGCGCCAGCAGCCCAACAGACAGGGGGGAGACCCAGTACTTC.

The V and J genes are TRBV7-2 and TRBJ2-1, with 10 bases that match TRBD2. The V segment lost 1 base and the J segment 6 bases; nucleotides outside the gene matches: 6. Per the germline V gene, CDR1 is SGHTA and CDR2 is FQGNSA. The CDR3 runs to 16 residues. CDR3 bases: TGTGCCAGCAGCTTAGAAGCGGGGGGGCCTATCAATGAGCAGTTCTTC. Protein product: CASSLEAGGPINEQFF.